Listed here are 9 T cell receptor beta chains from one sample, sequenced in a study of regulatory T cells in long-lasting Graves disease. Time point defined: newly diagnosed GD, antithyroid drugs for less than 3 months. TCR sequences were obtained from RNA taken from PBMCs. For TCR beta, libraries came from iRepertoire HTBI primers and Arm-PCR of CDR3 regions. Each CDR3 protein is one row after TCRdb ran MiXCR on the multiplex PCR reads. The data hold around 450,000 distinct CDR3 sequences, with around 15% observed a single time. These sequences were also reported in another study, on T cells in Graves' hyperthyroidism and ophthalmopathy.

Sequencing used peripheral blood mononuclear cells (PBMCs), obtained at new diagnosis, from a patient treated with antithyroid drugs. The source is a man aged 35-49 years with Graves disease.

In its sample, this clonotype was seen many times. The rearrangement joins TRBV4-1 to TRBJ2-7; 8 nucleotides agree with TRBD2. Germline-derived CDR1 and CDR2 are MGHRA and YSYEKL. Germline trimming cut 3 bases from V and 4 bases from J; bases unmatched to any gene: 5. The CDR3 runs 14 residues. The CDR3, as DNA: TGCGCCAGCAGCCAGGCCCCGGGGGGGTACGAGCAGTACTTC. Its protein is CASSQAPGGYEQYF.

The table lists this clonotype with many counts. The genes are TRBV11-2 and TRBJ2-1; TRBD2 might be the D (5 bases). CDR3 length: 12 residues. Germline CDR1 is SGHAT and CDR2 is FQNNGV. The V and J ends lost 4 bases and 10 bases respectively, with 11 bases between them. CDR3 in DNA: TGTGCCAGCAGCTACGGACCGGGGGAGCAGTTCTTC. Protein: CASSYGPGEQFF.

The chain is built from TRBV27 and TRBJ2-3, with 10 bases identical to TRBD2. With the DNA end fitting TRBJ2-5 better, the J assignment may be wrong. Looked up from germline, CDR1 is MNHEY and CDR2 is SMNVEV (reference sequence). The CDR3 is 13 residues long. The chain's CDR3 is CASAGSGGGTQYF. The CDR3 DNA reads as TGTGCCAGTGCTGGGAGCGGGGGGGGGACCCAGTACTTC.

Many counts were recorded for this clonotype. J is TRBJ2-1 and V is TRBV20-1; 10 bases are a match to TRBD1. Germline-derived CDR1 and CDR2 are DFQATT and SNEGSKA (reference sequence). Trimming at V came to 2 bases and at J to 7 bases, leaving 8 bases not matched to a gene. The CDR3 consists of 15 residues. The CDR3 DNA follows: TGCAGTGCTAGATTTGACAGGGGGCGCGCAAATGAGCAGTTCTTC. Translating gives CSARFDRGRANEQFF.

At least ten counts were recorded for this clonotype. The rearrangement uses TRBV5-1 and TRBJ2-3; 10 positions agree with TRBD2. The J segment lost 11 bases and the V segment lost 3 bases, leaving 6 bases of the junction unmatched. The CDR3 contains 13 residues. The germline CDR1 and CDR2 sequences are SGHRS and YFSETQ. CDR3 in amino acids: CASSSDGLAVQYF. The CDR3, as DNA: TGCGCCAGCAGCTCGGATGGACTAGCGGTGCAGTATTTT.

This clonotype was seen at least ten times. CDR3 region: CAWNLEVQQETQYF. DNA for the CDR3: TGTGCCTGGAATCTGGAGGTACAGCAAGAGACCCAGTACTTC. This chain joins TRBV30 and TRBJ2-5, with D possibly TRBD2 on 5 matching bases. The germline gives CDR1 GTSNPN, CDR2 SVGIG (reference sequence). The CDR3 has 14 amino acids. Trimming removed 4 bases at V and 2 bases at J, with 14 bases between.

There are many counts of this clonotype. The J gene is TRBJ2-5, the V gene TRBV29-1; 9 nucleotides agree with TRBD1. Trimming cost V 6 bases and J 5 bases; bases outside gene matches: 7. Per germline, CDR1 SQVTM and CDR2 ANQGSEA. The CDR3 covers 13 residues. The CDR3 spells CSVEGQGLETQYF. DNA for the CDR3: TGCAGCGTCGAGGGACAGGGATTGGAGACCCAGTACTTC.

J is TRBJ1-2 and V is TRBV7-8; 8 bases match TRBD1. With 2 bases clipped from V and 4 bases from J, the junction kept 15 bases outside the gene matches. In germline, CDR1 is SGHVS, CDR2 FQNEAQ. This CDR3 region has 18 residues. The CDR3 sequence: CASSLYDIGGQGSYGYTF. CDR3 coding DNA: TGTGCCAGCAGCTTATACGATATCGGAGGACAGGGCTCCTATGGCTACACCTTC.

The chain combines TRBV5-4 with TRBJ2-1, with 7 bases matching TRBD2. Germline CDR1 reads SGHNT; CDR2 reads YYREEE (reference sequence). The CDR3 covers 13 residues. V lost 4 bases and J lost 5; bases outside the gene matches: 3. The CDR3: CASSAGVDNEQFF. The CDR3 DNA follows: TGTGCCAGCAGCGCGGGAGTAGACAATGAGCAGTTCTTC. Full variable domain (rest looked up from reference TRBV5-4 and TRBJ2-1): ETGVTQSPTHLIKTRGQQVTLRCSSQSGHNTVSWYQQALGQGPQFIFQYYREEENGRGNFPPRFSGLQFPNYSSELNVNALELDDSALYLCASSAGVDNEQFFGPGTRLTVL.